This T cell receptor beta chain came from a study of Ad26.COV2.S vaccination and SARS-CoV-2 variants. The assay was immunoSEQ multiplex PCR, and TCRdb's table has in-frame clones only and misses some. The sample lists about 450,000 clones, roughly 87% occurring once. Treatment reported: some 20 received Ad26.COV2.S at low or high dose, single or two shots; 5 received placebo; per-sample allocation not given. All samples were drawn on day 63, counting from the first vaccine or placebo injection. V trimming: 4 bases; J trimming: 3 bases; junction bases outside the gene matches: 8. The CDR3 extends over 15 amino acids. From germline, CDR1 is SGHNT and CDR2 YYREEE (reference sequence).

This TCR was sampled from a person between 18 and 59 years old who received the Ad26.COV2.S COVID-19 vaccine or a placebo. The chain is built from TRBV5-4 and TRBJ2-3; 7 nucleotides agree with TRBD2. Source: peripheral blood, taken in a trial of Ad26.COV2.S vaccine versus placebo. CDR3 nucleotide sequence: TGTGCCAGCAGCCCCGAGGGAGGGCTGACAGATACGCAGTATTTT. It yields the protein CASSPEGGLTDTQYF.